This is a list of T cell receptor beta chains from one sample in a study of T cell repertoires in cytomegalovirus infection. TCRdb re-called the reads through MiXCR, storing one row per CDR3 protein. The table shows 210,000 or so distinct CDR3 sequences, with approximately 6.7% occurring only once. The sample consisted of PBMCs. The receptors stem from a human donor in good health (CMV status not recorded). Some clones in this sample may be carry-over from other donors' samples. The conserved cysteine and the conserved F or W are not part of the CDR3 here. Each size is how often the clone was seen (once, few, many) or a class if it is expanded.

CDR3 protein	clone size	V gene	CDR3 length	J gene
SARKAGGLTGELF	many	TRBV20-1	13	TRBJ2-2
SAATHSYEQY	many	TRBV20-1	10	TRBJ2-7
ASSYDEQGARNSANEKLF	many	TRBV6-2/TRBV6-3	18	TRBJ1-4
SARDVRGIYEQY	many	TRBV20-1	12	TRBJ2-7
ASSATDRLWETQY	many	TRBV5-5	13	TRBJ2-5
ASSALRGSSYEQY	many	TRBV2	13	TRBJ2-7
ASSTYYEQY	many	TRBV7-9	9	TRBJ2-7
ATSDPTGNPYEQY	few	TRBV24-1	13	TRBJ2-7
ASSLAKGPYSNQPQH	many	TRBV7-8	15	TRBJ1-5
ASSVTGKEQF	few	TRBV28	10	TRBJ2-1